This TCR beta chain emerged from a study of shared clonotypes between healthy human individuals (dated by TCRdb to the early 2020s). Context from the whole study: A couple of women and three men aged 18 to 49 years were included in the cohort. For each donor, CD4 naive and CD4 memory were each run on three plates, CD8 naive on two plates, and CD8 memory on one plate. Libraries were prepared and TCR repertoires were sequenced by different laboratories using diverse techniques, in order to increase sequencing depth and limit assay-specific biases. Leukapheresis yielded between about 0.8 and 9.5 billion PBMCs per donor. Blood TCR repertoires of roughly 5 healthy adults were deeply sequenced to estimate repertoire size and the extent of clonotype sharing between individuals.

Donors were healthy HIV-negative adults with no recently reported acute infections or vaccinations. All donors were Caucasian adults living in Nashville, Tennessee, USA. CD4+ T cells were enriched by magnetic negative selection; naive cells were then positively selected on CD45RA, and the negative fraction formed the memory subset. Blood was obtained by leukapheresis, after which PBMCs were separated by Ficoll-Histopaque density gradient centrifugation and cryopreserved in liquid nitrogen vapor phase. Purity and quantity of every magnetically sorted T cell population were checked by analytical flow cytometry. Genomic DNA was isolated from each sorted fraction and quantified by UV absorbance on a Nanodrop 2000c. Here is what the overall study found, with its caveats: When several donors were compared, the shared fraction of clonotypes was around 5.1% for naive CD4, roughly 3.3% for naive CD8, more than 2% for memory CD4, and 0.35% to 0.5% for memory CD8. Rarefaction of sorted-subset datasets indicated incomplete sequencing despite the large sequencing depth. Estimated clonotype richness was generally larger for naive than for memory subsets. Compared with non-shared clonotypes, the clonotypes found in all four sorted-subset donors had higher generation probabilities. Sampling was restricted to blood, and TCR repertoires in tissues likely differ from the TCR repertoires found in blood. The small number of donors limited the genetic and exposure-history diversity represented. Pairwise subsampling indicated that sequencing depth was expected to affect the degree of clonotype sharing among donors.

A remark on this clone: The target of this receptor is not known. Base qualities are missing; no much larger clone stands one base away.

Counted from cysteine to phenylalanine, this CDR3 has 15 amino acids. Only the CDR3 part of the read is kept: 45 bases, read in frame from the first base. Sequences SGHAT (CDR1) and FQNNGV (CDR2) are obtained from the germline V gene. Trimming removed 4 bases from V and 6 bases from J, leaving 19 bases between the germline ends. TCR CDR3 regions were amplified from genomic DNA by multiplex PCR using the deep immunoSEQ assay. Extracted genomic DNA from each cell subset was spread evenly across all wells of several immunoSEQ 96-well plates, with each plate serving as a replicate. For sorted subsets, roughly 200 ng of genomic DNA, equivalent to 25,000 to 30,000 T cell genomes, went into each replicate PCR. The purified libraries were quantified using a Qubit 3.0 fluorometer, sized with a Bioanalyzer 2100, and then quantified again using the KAPA Library Quantification kit. Each immunoSEQ 96-well plate was sequenced on its own single-read 150-cycle Illumina NextSeq 550 flow cell. Turning to the authors' computational methods: The immunoSEQ output contained only junctional sequences without quality scores, so filtering could not match that applied to full-length reads. Sequences were annotated with PyIR, a Python wrapper for IgBLAST v1.9, and V/J genes and CDR3 were assigned using IMGT germline references. Reads were removed for weak V/J assignments (E-value above 1e-6), missing CDR3, stop codons, out-of-frame junctions, or ambiguous translated residues. V3J clonotypes were defined as sequences sharing an identical inferred V gene, J gene, and CDR3 amino acid sequence. Percentage overlap between repertoires was computed as shared unique clonotypes divided by the size of the smaller repertoire. RTK rarefaction, the Chao1 estimator, and Recon v2.1 estimates of unobserved clonotypes were used to assess repertoire richness. Generation probabilities for all TCRbeta clonotypes obtained by the gDNA method from a handful of donors were computed using OLGA. This immuneACCESS table, as held by TCRdb, lists in-frame sequences with V and J called but not all clones. Of the missing ones, under half trace to an unresolved V gene in checked studies; the others have no known cause. The V and J calls and clone size are taken from that table; D and trimming were inferred from the DNA. Here the sample has around 1,000,000 clones; roughly 80% occur a single time. Clones ranked in the top ten supply 0.89% of the sample.

The chain links TRBV11-2 with TRBJ2-7; the D call is tentative, TRBD1 or TRBD2, as each matches 6 bases. Material for sequencing was memory CD4+ T cells from PBMCs. In light of the paper, this sample's cell subset or site label describes: CD45RA-negative fraction. The receptor was isolated from a man younger than 35 in good health. Some clones in this sample may be carry-over from other donors' samples. The DNA sequence is TGTGCCAGCAGCTCCGCATCGGGGGCCGGAGGCGAGCAGTACTTC. The encoded protein is CASSSASGAGGEQYF. The reference TRBV11-2 and TRBJ2-7 proteins fill in what lies around the CDR3, so the full variable domain reads EAGVAQSPRYKIIEKRQSVAFWCNPISGHATLYWYQQILGQGPKLLIQFQNNGVVDDSQLPKDRFSAERLKGVDSTLKIQPAKLEDSAVYLCASSSASGAGGEQYFGPGTRLTVT.